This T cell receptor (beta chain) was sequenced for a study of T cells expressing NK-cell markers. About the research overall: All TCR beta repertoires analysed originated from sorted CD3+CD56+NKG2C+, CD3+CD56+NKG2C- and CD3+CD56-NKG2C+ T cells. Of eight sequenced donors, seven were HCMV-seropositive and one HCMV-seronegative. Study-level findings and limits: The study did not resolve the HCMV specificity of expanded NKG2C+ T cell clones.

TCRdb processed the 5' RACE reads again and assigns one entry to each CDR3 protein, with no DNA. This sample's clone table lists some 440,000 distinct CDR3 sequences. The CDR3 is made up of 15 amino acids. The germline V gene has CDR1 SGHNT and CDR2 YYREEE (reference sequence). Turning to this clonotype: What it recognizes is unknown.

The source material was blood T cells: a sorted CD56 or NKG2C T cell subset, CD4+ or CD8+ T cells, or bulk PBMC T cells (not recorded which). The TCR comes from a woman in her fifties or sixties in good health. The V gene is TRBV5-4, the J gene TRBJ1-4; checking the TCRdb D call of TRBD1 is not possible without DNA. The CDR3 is CASSLRQGAGEKLFF.